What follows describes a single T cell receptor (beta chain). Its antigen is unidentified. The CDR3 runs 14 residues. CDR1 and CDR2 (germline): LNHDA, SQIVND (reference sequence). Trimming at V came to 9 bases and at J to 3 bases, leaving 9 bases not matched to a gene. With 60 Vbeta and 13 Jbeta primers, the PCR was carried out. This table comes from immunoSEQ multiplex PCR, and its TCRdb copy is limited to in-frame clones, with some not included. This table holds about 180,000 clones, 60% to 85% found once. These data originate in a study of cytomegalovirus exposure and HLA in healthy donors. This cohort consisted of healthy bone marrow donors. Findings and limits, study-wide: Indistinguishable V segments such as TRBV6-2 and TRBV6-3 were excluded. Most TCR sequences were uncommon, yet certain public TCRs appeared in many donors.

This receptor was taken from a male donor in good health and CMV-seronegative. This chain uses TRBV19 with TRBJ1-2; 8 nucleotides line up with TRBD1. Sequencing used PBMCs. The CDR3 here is CARALRQGHYGYTF. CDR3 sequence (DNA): TGTGCCAGAGCCCTACGACAGGGGCACTATGGCTACACCTTC.